This T cell receptor beta chain was sequenced during a study of shared clonotypes between healthy human individuals. About the research overall: CD4 naive and memory got three plates each, CD8 naive two, CD8 memory one. Broader study findings: An expected dependence of interdonor clonotype sharing on sequencing depth was noted. The sharing of 4.5% to 6.5% of naive CD4 clonotypes was seen across a few donors.

Comments on this clone: Its target is unknown.

All donors were healthy HIV-negative adults lacking recent acute infections or vaccinations. V trimming: 1 base; J trimming: 7 bases; junction bases outside the gene matches: 12. This CDR3 has 19 residues. Germline assignment: CDR1 SGHDT and CDR2 YYEEEE. Assay used: immunoSEQ multiplex PCR; TCRdb lists only in-frame clones, some missing. The repertoire has some 1,100,000 clones, around 78% of them found once; the top ten carry roughly 0.56%. This sequence was found in a young man in good health. Some clones in this sample may be carry-over from other donors' samples. Sequenced sample: memory CD4+ T cells from PBMCs. Subset denoted: CD45RA-negative fraction. This sequence joins TRBV5-6 and TRBJ2-2, with 14 bases lining up with TRBD2. This chain's CDR3 is CASSLFLTSGRALGGELFF. CDR3 sequence (DNA): TGTGCCAGCAGCTTGTTTCTGACTAGCGGGAGGGCCCTCGGCGGGGAGCTGTTTTTT.